These 30 T cell receptor beta chains came from one sample sequenced in a study of OX40 agonist ivuxolimab in advanced cancers. Assay used: immunoSEQ multiplex PCR; TCRdb lists only in-frame clones, some missing. Of roughly 34,000 clones in the sample, about four fifths are singletons; the top ten hold approximately 20%. Specimen: CD4+ or CD8+ T cells sorted from blood, collected in a trial of the OX40 agonist ivuxolimab. These receptors were taken from an adult with an advanced solid tumor such as melanoma, head and neck, liver or kidney cancer.

In this sample, this clone turned up many times. V gene TRBV6-1 combines with J gene TRBJ2-7; D unclear. Germline V gene sequence: CDR1 MNHNS, CDR2 SASEGT. V was clipped by 9 bases and J by 3 bases, with 9 bases between them. The CDR3 spans 11 residues. The chain's CDR3 is CASLTHYEQYF. The CDR3 nucleotides are TGTGCCAGTCTCACACACTACGAGCAGTACTTC.

The rearrangement uses TRBV10-2 and TRBJ1-5; D unresolved. The germline V and J ends were trimmed by 0 bases and 6 bases, with 6 bases remaining between them. Germline V gene data show CDR1 as WSHSY and CDR2 as SAAADI. This CDR3 is built from 13 residues. CDR3 nucleotide sequence: TGCGCCAGCAGTGAGTCGGCAGGTCAGCCCCAGCATTTT. This encodes CASSESAGQPQHF.

This chain uses TRBV28 with TRBJ2-2; no reliable D call. This CDR3 is 14 amino acids long. V was cut by 4 bases and J by 4 bases, with 10 bases left in between. The germline CDR1 and CDR2 sequences are MDHEN and SYDVKM. The DNA of the CDR3 is TGTGCCAGCAGTTCCCCTTACGGCACCGGGGAGCTGTTTTTT. It encodes CASSSPYGTGELFF.

The rearrangement joins TRBV5-1 to TRBJ1-1; 7 bases map to TRBD1. Trimming removed 4 bases from V and 0 bases from J; junction bases left unmatched: 6. The CDR3 has 15 residues. The V gene's germline CDR1 is SGHRS and CDR2 YFSETQ. CDR3: CASSTWTGLNTEAFF. The CDR3 nucleotides read TGCGCCAGCAGCACCTGGACAGGCCTGAACACTGAAGCTTTCTTT.

V is TRBV9 and J is TRBJ2-7; 12 nucleotides match TRBD1. Germline V gives CDR1 SGDLS, CDR2 YYNGEE. V lost 2 bases to trimming and J lost 9 bases; unmatched junction nucleotides: 15. This CDR3 is built from 17 residues. The CDR3 is CASSVMLRDRGPPLQYV. The CDR3 DNA reads TGTGCCAGCAGCGTCATGCTCCGGGACAGGGGGCCTCCATTGCAGTACGTC.

The chain combines TRBV19 with TRBJ1-1, with D tentatively TRBD1 (5 bases). This CDR3 contains 15 residues. V was pared by 7 bases and J by 1 base, with 16 bases between. Germline lookup yields CDR1 LNHDA and CDR2 SQIVND (reference sequence). CDR3 protein: CASKIRGDGNTEAFF. The CDR3 region has the DNA TGTGCCAGTAAAATTCGGGGCGACGGGAACACTGAAGCTTTCTTT.

The V call is TRBV5-1, the J call TRBJ2-1, with 7 bases aligning to TRBD1. In germline, CDR1 is SGHRS, CDR2 YFSETQ. J gave up 7 bases and V 4 bases, and 17 bases lay outside the gene matches. This CDR3 has 17 residues. CDR3 loop: CASSVTVEGAQGNEQFF. As DNA, the CDR3 is TGCGCCAGCAGCGTTACCGTCGAGGGGGCCCAGGGTAATGAGCAGTTCTTC. Combining the CDR3 with reference TRBV5-1 and TRBJ2-1 gives the whole variable domain KAGVTQTPRYLIKTRGQQVTLSCSPISGHRSVSWYQQTPGQGLQFLFEYFSETQRNKGNFPGRFSGRQFSNSRSEMNVSTLELGDSALYLCASSVTVEGAQGNEQFFGPGTRLTVL.

The V call is TRBV7-8, the J call TRBJ1-5; D not certain. The CDR3 has 14 residues. From germline, CDR1 is SGHVS and CDR2 FQNEAQ. The ends were cut back, 5 bases at V and 0 bases at J, with 8 bases in the middle. CDR3 DNA sequence: TGTGCCAGCAGCCAAGACGGTAGCAATCAGCCCCAGCATTTT. Encoded protein: CASSQDGSNQPQHF.

By sample fraction, this clone is medium-sized. The chain couples TRBV28 to TRBJ1-2, with 7 bases aligning to TRBD1. The CDR3 runs 13 residues. Per germline, CDR1 MDHEN and CDR2 SYDVKM. Trimming at V came to 7 bases and at J to 7 bases, leaving 9 bases not matched to a gene. CDR3 protein: CASIATGRSGYTF. CDR3 DNA sequence: TGTGCCAGCATCGCGACAGGGAGATCTGGCTACACCTTC.

The V and J genes are TRBV6-1 and TRBJ1-2; TRBD1 is a possible D gene (6 bases). Germline assignment: CDR1 MNHNS and CDR2 SASEGT. V lost 1 base to trimming and J lost 4 bases, with 13 bases between them. CDR3 length: 15 residues. The CDR3 loop is CASSEGFQGPYGYTF. The CDR3, as DNA: TGTGCCAGCAGTGAAGGTTTTCAGGGGCCCTATGGCTACACCTTC.

This clone occurred a few times. The gene calls are TRBV7-2 and TRBJ2-3; D may be TRBD2 (6 bases). The CDR3 has 14 amino acids. Germline loops: CDR1 SGHTA, CDR2 FQGNSA. The V end lost 5 bases, the J end lost 4 bases, and 13 bases lay between the germline ends. The CDR3 nucleotides are TGTGCCAGCAGCCCCAGACTAGTCTCAGATACGCAGTATTTT. Encoded protein: CASSPRLVSDTQYF.

The CDR3 sequence: CASSQVLWGEETQYF. CDR3 DNA: TGCGCCAGCAGCCAAGTTTTATGGGGCGAAGAGACCCAGTACTTC. This chain connects TRBV4-1 to TRBJ2-5; tentatively, D is TRBD1 (5 bases). The CDR3 spans 15 residues. With 1 base removed from V and 3 bases from J, the gap between germline ends came to 12 bases. The germline gives CDR1 MGHRA, CDR2 YSYEKL.

This sequence joins TRBV10-3 and TRBJ2-3, with D perhaps TRBD2 (6 bases). Trimming removed 4 bases from V and 0 bases from J, with 14 bases in between. CDR3 length equals 16 residues. CDR1 and CDR2 (germline): ENHRY, SYGVKD. This chain's CDR3 is CAISVLRGTSTDTQYF. The DNA for the CDR3 is TGTGCCATCAGTGTACTGCGGGGCACCAGCACAGATACGCAGTATTTT.

Turning to this clone: The sample carries other DNA sequences with the same CDR3. The rearrangement uses TRBV25-1 and TRBJ2-7; D possibly corresponds to TRBD1 (5 bases). Trimming shortened V by 4 bases and J by 4 bases, and 14 bases separated the two germline ends. The CDR3 extends over 14 amino acids. CDR1 and CDR2 from the germline V gene are MGHDK and SYGVNS. In nucleotides, the CDR3 is TGTGCCAGCAGTGCCCGACAGAAATCTTACGAGCAGTACGTC. It specifies CASSARQKSYEQYV.

In this sample, this clone turned up once. The chain uses TRBV6-1 and TRBJ1-2, with unresolved D. The CDR3 runs 13 residues. V lost 2 bases and J lost 4, with 8 bases in between. Looked up from germline, CDR1 is MNHNS and CDR2 is SASEGT. The CDR3 sequence: CASSEFRSYGYTF. CDR3 nucleotide sequence: TGTGCCAGCAGTGAATTTAGGAGCTATGGCTACACCTTC.

This sequence joins TRBV7-8 and TRBJ1-3, with D uncertain. CDR3 length equals 14 residues. Between the trimmed V and J ends, which lost 0 bases and 4 bases, there was a span of 7 bases. CDR1 is SGHVS and CDR2 is FQNEAQ in the germline V gene. The CDR3, as DNA: TGTGCCAGCAGCTTAGCAGGGAAGGGAAACACCATATATTTT. Protein sequence: CASSLAGKGNTIYF.

This CDR3 is CSVGFGGDGNYGYTF. The CDR3 DNA is TGCAGCGTTGGGTTTGGTGGGGACGGGAACTATGGCTACACCTTC. The V and J genes are TRBV29-1 and TRBJ1-2, with D possibly TRBD1 on 5 matching bases. This CDR3 has 15 amino acids. Trimming removed 4 bases from V and 2 bases from J, with 17 bases in between. Per the germline V gene, CDR1 is SQVTM and CDR2 is ANQGSEA.

In DNA form, the CDR3 reads TGTGCCAGCTCACCAGCAGGGTTAGGTGCAGATACGCAGTATTTT. Translating it yields CASSPAGLGADTQYF. The chain uses TRBV18 and TRBJ2-3; D might be TRBD1 (5 bases). V was cut by 2 bases and J by 4 bases, with 13 bases left in between. Looked up from germline, CDR1 is KGHSH and CDR2 is LQKENI. The CDR3 contains 15 residues. Full variable domain (rest looked up from reference TRBV18 and TRBJ2-3): NAGVMQNPRHLVRRRGQEARLRCSPMKGHSHVYWYRQLPEEGLKFMVYLQKENIIDESGMPKERFSAEFPKEGPSILRIQQVVRGDSAAYFCASSPAGLGADTQYFGPGTRLTVL.

This chain connects TRBV19 to TRBJ1-1, with unresolved D. The germline V and J ends were trimmed by 5 bases and 4 bases, with 11 bases remaining between them. Germline V gives CDR1 LNHDA, CDR2 SQIVND (reference sequence). The length of the CDR3 is 13 residues. The CDR3 spells CASSLRGGTEAFF. The CDR3 nucleotides are TGTGCCAGTAGTCTACGAGGTGGCACTGAAGCTTTCTTT.

This clone was seen only a few times. The CDR3 sequence: CASRKAGANTGELFF. In DNA form, the CDR3 reads TGTGCCAGCAGAAAGGCAGGGGCAAACACCGGGGAGCTGTTTTTT. The chain combines TRBV7-9 with TRBJ2-2, with a tentative D call TRBD1 (6 bases). In germline, CDR1 is SEHNR, CDR2 FQNEAQ (reference sequence). The CDR3 spans 15 residues. The V end was cut by 6 bases, the J end by 2 bases, with 13 bases between.

This chain connects TRBV5-4 to TRBJ1-2, with D uncertain. CDR3 length equals 14 residues. Trimming took 4 bases from V and 4 from J, leaving 14 bases between them. Germline V gene data show CDR1 as SGHNT and CDR2 as YYREEE (reference sequence). The CDR3 loop is CASSAGNVLYGYTF. The CDR3, as DNA: TGTGCCAGCAGCGCGGGAAATGTTCTCTATGGCTACACCTTC.

The rearrangement links TRBV11-2 to TRBJ2-7, with TRBD1 as a possible D gene (5 bases). V lost 1 base, J lost 3 bases, and 10 bases lay in between. The germline gives CDR1 SGHAT, CDR2 FQNNGV. This CDR3 spans 14 amino acids. The CDR3 loop is CASSLGTHFYEQYF. CDR3 DNA sequence: TGTGCCAGCAGCTTAGGGACACACTTCTACGAGCAGTACTTC.

The chain has TRBV10-3 and TRBJ1-2; D is uncertain. The ends were cut back, 4 bases at V and 0 bases at J, with 12 bases in the middle. The CDR3 spans 15 residues. Germline V lookup: CDR1 ENHRY, CDR2 SYGVKD. The CDR3 spells CAISAEKAANYGYTF. DNA of the CDR3: TGTGCCATCAGTGCAGAAAAGGCTGCTAACTATGGCTACACCTTC.

The J gene is TRBJ2-2, the V gene TRBV11-2, with 7 bases aligning to TRBD1. CDR1 is SGHAT and CDR2 is FQNNGV in the germline V gene. V shed 5 bases, J shed 6 bases, and the junction held 3 bases outside the gene matches. There are 13 residues in the CDR3. CDR3 in amino acids: CASSRGLAGELFF. CDR3 nucleotide sequence: TGTGCCAGCAGCAGGGGGCTTGCCGGGGAGCTGTTTTTT.

In its sample, this clone was seen once. The chain combines TRBV2 with TRBJ2-3; 9 nucleotides match TRBD1. Trimming removed 5 bases from V and 8 bases from J; junction bases left unmatched: 8. Germline CDR1 SNHLY, CDR2 FYNNEI. The CDR3 consists of 14 residues. This chain's CDR3 is CASSPRDRAPTQYF. CDR3 DNA: TGTGCCAGCAGTCCCCGGGACAGGGCCCCTACGCAGTATTTT.

The chain carries TRBV10-3 and TRBJ1-1, with 8 bases lining up with TRBD1. The J segment lost 6 bases and the V segment lost 7 bases, leaving 19 bases of the junction unmatched. Germline values: CDR1 ENHRY, CDR2 SYGVKD. The CDR3 runs 17 residues. The CDR3 spells CAITGGGADRVGAEAFF. CDR3 in DNA: TGTGCCATCACCGGAGGTGGGGCGGACAGGGTGGGTGCTGAAGCTTTCTTT.

As regards this clone: A far bigger clonotype differs at one base, so this is likely a read error. The chain joins TRBV10-3 to TRBJ1-5, with 8 bases fitting TRBD1. CDR3 length: 15 residues. In germline, CDR1 is ENHRY, CDR2 SYGVKD. The CDR3 loop is CAISELGQGNRPQHF. The DNA for the CDR3 is TGTGCCATCAGTGAGTTAGGACAGGGCAATCGGCCCCAGCATTTT.

CDR3 nucleotides: TGTGCCAGCAGTCTCGGACGGAACTATGGCTACACCTTC. Amino acids: CASSLGRNYGYTF. This chain uses TRBV28 with TRBJ1-2; no reliable D call. The ends were cut back, 5 bases at V and 2 bases at J, with 9 bases in the middle. The CDR3 runs to 13 residues. From germline, CDR1 is MDHEN and CDR2 SYDVKM.

The chain joins TRBV7-2 to TRBJ2-4; tentative D call: TRBD1 (5 bases). CDR3 length: 14 residues. The germline gives CDR1 SGHTA, CDR2 FQGNSA. Trimming removed 7 bases from V and 8 bases from J, with 18 bases in between. CDR3 sequence (DNA): TGTGCCAGCACCAAGGGCCCGCTAGGGGACATTCAGTACTTC. Protein product: CASTKGPLGDIQYF.

The chain is built from TRBV2 and TRBJ1-4; TRBD1 might be the D (5 bases). Trimming shortened V by 5 bases and J by 8 bases, and 9 bases separated the two germline ends. Germline V gene sequence: CDR1 SNHLY, CDR2 FYNNEI. This CDR3 contains 12 residues. CDR3 residues: CASSKDREKLFF. CDR3 sequence (DNA): TGTGCCAGCAGTAAAGACAGAGAAAAACTGTTTTTT. The variable domain in full, completed from reference TRBV2 and TRBJ1-4, reads EPEVTQTPSHQVTQMGQEVILRCVPISNHLYFYWYRQILGQKVEFLVSFYNNEISEKSEIFDDQFSVERPDGSNFTLKIRSTKLEDSAMYFCASSKDREKLFFGSGTQLSVL.